The 6 T cell receptor beta chains presented below share a single source sample, sequenced in a study of T cell repertoires in cytomegalovirus infection. These receptors have no known antigen. MiXCR was run by TCRdb on the reads, yielding one entry per CDR3 protein. Of about 310,000 distinct CDR3 sequences listed, 20% to 25% are singletons. The specimen was cultured PBMCs, collected from culture after CMV antigen stimulation. Receptors were obtained from a human donor in good health (CMV status not recorded). Some clones in this sample may be carry-over from other donors' samples.

This clonotype was detected a few times. The chain employs TRBV29-1 and TRBJ2-7; the match to TRBD2 covers 14 bases. There are 13 residues in the CDR3. Looked up from germline, CDR1 is SQVTM and CDR2 is ANQGSEA. The junction had 5 bases not matched to a gene; V was cut back by 6 bases and J by 7 bases. CDR3 in DNA: TGCAGCGTGGGACTAGCGGGAGTGAGAGAGCAGTACTTC. Protein: CSVGLAGVREQYF.

This clonotype is classed as medium-sized. This chain joins TRBV7-8 and TRBJ2-3; 7 nucleotides match TRBD2. The J segment lost 6 bases and the V segment lost 0 bases, leaving 9 bases of the junction unmatched. The CDR3 is 16 amino acids. CDR1 is SGHVS, CDR2 FQNEAQ, per germline. The CDR3 nucleotides are TGTGCCAGCAGCTTAGCGCCCGCGGGAGACGGGGATACGCAGTATTTT. This codes for CASSLAPAGDGDTQYF.

The chain links TRBV15 to TRBJ2-6, with a tentative D call TRBD2 (5 bases). The germline V gene encodes CDR1 LNHNV and CDR2 YYDKDF (reference sequence). The length of the CDR3 is 18 residues. Trimming stripped 0 bases from V and 0 bases from J, with 12 bases between. This CDR3 reads CATSRDRGLASGANVLTF. The CDR3 coding sequence is TGTGCCACCAGCAGAGATCGGGGTCTGGCCTCTGGGGCCAACGTCCTGACTTTC.

A few counts support this clonotype. J is TRBJ2-2 and V is TRBV6-1; no definite D call. Trimming removed 0 bases at V and 5 bases at J, with 7 bases between. Germline CDR1 and CDR2: MNHNS and SASEGT. The length of the CDR3 is 14 residues. CDR3 coding DNA: TGTGCCAGCAGTGAAGCGCAAAGGACCGGGGAGCTGTTTTTT. Protein product: CASSEAQRTGELFF.

In this sample, this clonotype turned up a few times. The chain recombines TRBV28 with TRBJ1-2, with 7 bases aligning to TRBD1. Germline V gene data show CDR1 as MDHEN and CDR2 as SYDVKM. V gave up 4 bases and J gave up 4 bases; unmatched junction bases: 9. This CDR3 is built from 15 residues. The CDR3 DNA reads TGTGCCAGCAGTTCCCCGACAGGGCTGGGCTATGGCTACACCTTC. Encoded protein: CASSSPTGLGYGYTF.

This chain uses TRBV19 with TRBJ2-1; 14 bases fit TRBD2. Per the germline V gene, CDR1 is LNHDA and CDR2 is SQIVND (reference sequence). V was clipped by 4 bases and J by 2 bases; unmatched bases: 16. There are 21 residues in the CDR3. The CDR3 region is CASSTRPVGTSGSQTYNEQFF. CDR3 bases: TGTGCCAGTAGTACTCGTCCGGTGGGGACTAGCGGGAGTCAAACCTACAATGAGCAGTTCTTC.